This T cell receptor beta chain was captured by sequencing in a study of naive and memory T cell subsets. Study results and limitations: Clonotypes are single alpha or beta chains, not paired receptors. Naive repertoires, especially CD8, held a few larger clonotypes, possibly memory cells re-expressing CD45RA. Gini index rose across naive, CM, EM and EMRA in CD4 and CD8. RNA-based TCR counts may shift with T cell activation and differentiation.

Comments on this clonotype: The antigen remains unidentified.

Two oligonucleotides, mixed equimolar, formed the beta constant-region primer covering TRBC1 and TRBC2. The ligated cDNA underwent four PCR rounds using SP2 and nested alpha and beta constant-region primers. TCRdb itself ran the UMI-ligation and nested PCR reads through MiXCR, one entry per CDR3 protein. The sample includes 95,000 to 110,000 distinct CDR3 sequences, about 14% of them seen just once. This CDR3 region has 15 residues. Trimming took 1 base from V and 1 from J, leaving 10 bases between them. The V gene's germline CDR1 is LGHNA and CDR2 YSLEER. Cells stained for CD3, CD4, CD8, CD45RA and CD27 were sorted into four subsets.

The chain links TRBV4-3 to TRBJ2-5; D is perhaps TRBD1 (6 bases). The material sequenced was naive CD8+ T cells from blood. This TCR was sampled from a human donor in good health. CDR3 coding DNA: TGCGCCAGCAGCCAAGTGGGACACCCCCAAGAGACCCAGTACTTC. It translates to CASSQVGHPQETQYF.